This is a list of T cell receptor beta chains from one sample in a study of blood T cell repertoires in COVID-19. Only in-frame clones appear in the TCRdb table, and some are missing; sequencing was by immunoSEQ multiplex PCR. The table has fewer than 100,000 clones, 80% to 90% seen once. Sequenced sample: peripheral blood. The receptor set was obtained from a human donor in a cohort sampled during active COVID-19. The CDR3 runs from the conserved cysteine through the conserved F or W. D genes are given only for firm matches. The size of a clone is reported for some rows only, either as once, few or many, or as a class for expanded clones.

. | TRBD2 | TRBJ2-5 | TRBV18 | TGTGCCAGCTCACCGGTCGGACTAGCGGAAATGGGCCAGTACTTC | CASSPVGLAEMGQYF
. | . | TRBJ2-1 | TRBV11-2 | TGTGCCAGCAGCTCGAGACTGACAGGAGGCACCTACAATGAGCAGTTCTTC | CASSSRLTGGTYNEQFF
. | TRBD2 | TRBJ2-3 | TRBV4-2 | TGTGCCAGCAGCCAATCTACTAGCGGGGACTTCACAGATACGCAGTATTTT | CASSQSTSGDFTDTQYF
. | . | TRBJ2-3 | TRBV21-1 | TGTGCCAGCACACCCGTAAAGGGGTGGATAGGACACTCAAATACGCAGTATTTT | CASTPVKGWIGHSNTQYF
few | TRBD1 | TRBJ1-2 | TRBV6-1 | TGTGCCAGCAGTGAGTCGACAGGGGACGGCTACACCTTC | CASSESTGDGYTF
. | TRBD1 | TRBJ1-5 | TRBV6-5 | TGTGCCAGCGGAGACAGGGGCAATCAGCCCCAGCATTTT | CASGDRGNQPQHF
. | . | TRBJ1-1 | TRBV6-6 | TGTGCCAGCAGTTACTTCCAGAACACTGAAGCTTTCTTT | CASSYFQNTEAFF
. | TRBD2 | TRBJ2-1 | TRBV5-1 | TGCGCCAGCAGCTTGGGAGCGGGAGGGAGTAATGAGCAGTTCTTC | CASSLGAGGSNEQFF
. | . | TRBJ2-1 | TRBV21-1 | TGTGCCAGCAGCAAAACAGCCTTACCACGGGAGTCTCTCTACAATGAGCAGTTCTTC | CASSKTALPRESLYNEQFF
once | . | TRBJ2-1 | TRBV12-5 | TGTGCTTTCGGGGAGTTCAATGAGCAGTTCTTC | CAFGEFNEQFF
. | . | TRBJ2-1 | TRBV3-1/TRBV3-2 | TGTGCCAGCTCCCCTGGCTCCGCCTACAATGAGCAGTTCTTC | CASSPGSAYNEQFF
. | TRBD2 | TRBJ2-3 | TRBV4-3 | TGCGCCAGCAGCCGTCAGCCTAGCGGGGCCACAGATACGCAGTATTTT | CASSRQPSGATDTQYF
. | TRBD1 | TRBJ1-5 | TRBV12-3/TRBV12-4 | TGTGCCAGCAGACAAAGACAGGGCCCCCAGCATTTT | CASRQRQGPQHF
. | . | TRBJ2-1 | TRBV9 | TGTGCCAGCAGCGTTTTAGCTTCTGAGTACAATGAGCAGTTCTTC | CASSVLASEYNEQFF
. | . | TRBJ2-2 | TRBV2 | TGTGCCAGCAGTGAAGGTTGGCAGGGTTCCGGGGAGCTGTTTTTT | CASSEGWQGSGELFF